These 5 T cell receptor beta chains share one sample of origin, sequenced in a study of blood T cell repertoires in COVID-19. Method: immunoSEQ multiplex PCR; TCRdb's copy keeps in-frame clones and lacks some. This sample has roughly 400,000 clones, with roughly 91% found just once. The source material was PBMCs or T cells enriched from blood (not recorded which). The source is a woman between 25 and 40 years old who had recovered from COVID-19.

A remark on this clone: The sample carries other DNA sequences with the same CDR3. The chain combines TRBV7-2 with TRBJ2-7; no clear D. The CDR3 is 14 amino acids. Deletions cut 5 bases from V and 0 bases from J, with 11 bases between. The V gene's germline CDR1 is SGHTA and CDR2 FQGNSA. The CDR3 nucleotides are TGTGCCAGCAGCCTTGGGCGAAGCTCCTACGAGCAGTACTTC. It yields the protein CASSLGRSSYEQYF. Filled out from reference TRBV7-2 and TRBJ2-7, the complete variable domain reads GAGVSQSPSNKVTEKGKDVELRCDPISGHTALYWYRQSLGQGLEFLIYFQGNSAPDKSGLPSDRFSAERTGGSVSTLTIQRTQQEDSAVYLCASSLGRSSYEQYFGPGTRLTVT.

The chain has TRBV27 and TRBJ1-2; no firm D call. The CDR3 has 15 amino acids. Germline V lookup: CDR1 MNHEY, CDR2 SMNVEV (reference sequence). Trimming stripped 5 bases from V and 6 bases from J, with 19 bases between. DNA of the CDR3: TGTGCCAGCAGTCCCCGGCGGGGAAGGAGAAATGGCTACACCTTC. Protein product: CASSPRRGRRNGYTF.

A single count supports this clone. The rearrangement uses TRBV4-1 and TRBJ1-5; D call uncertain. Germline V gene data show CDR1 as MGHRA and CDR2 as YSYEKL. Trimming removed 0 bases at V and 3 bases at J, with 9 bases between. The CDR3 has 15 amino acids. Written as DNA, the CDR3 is TGCGCCAGCAGCCAAGACAGTACAACCAATCAGCCCCAGCATTTT. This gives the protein CASSQDSTTNQPQHF.

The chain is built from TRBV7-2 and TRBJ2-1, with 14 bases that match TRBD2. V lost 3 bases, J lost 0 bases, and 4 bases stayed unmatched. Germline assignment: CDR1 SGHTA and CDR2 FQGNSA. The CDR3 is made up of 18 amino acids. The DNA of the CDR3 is TGTGCCAGCAGCTTGAGACTAGCGGGGGGGTACTCCTACAATGAGCAGTTCTTC. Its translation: CASSLRLAGGYSYNEQFF.

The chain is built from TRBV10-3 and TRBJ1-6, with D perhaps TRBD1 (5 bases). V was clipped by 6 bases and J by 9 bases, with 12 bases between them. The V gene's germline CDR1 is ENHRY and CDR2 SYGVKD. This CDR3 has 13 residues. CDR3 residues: CAIRAQESSPLHF. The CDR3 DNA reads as TGTGCCATCAGGGCACAGGAAAGTTCACCCCTCCACTTT.